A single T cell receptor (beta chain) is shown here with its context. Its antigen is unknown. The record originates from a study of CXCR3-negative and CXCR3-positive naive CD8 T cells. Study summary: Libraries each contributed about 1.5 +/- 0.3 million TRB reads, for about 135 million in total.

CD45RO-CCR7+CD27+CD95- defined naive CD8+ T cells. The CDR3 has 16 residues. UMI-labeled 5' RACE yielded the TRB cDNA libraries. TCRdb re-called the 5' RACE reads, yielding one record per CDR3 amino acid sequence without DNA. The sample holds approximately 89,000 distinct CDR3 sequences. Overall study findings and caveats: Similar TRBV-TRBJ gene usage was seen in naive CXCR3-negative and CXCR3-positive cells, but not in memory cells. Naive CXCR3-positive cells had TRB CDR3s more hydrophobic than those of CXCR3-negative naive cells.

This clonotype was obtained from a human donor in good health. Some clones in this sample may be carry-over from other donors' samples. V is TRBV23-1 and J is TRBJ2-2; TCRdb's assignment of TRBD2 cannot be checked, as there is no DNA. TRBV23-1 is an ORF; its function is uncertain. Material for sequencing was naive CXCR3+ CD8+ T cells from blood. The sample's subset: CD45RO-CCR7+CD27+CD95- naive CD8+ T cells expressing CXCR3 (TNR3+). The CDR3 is CARRPSTSGGAGELFF.